The source of this TCR beta chain is a study of blood T cell repertoires in COVID-19. Study details: COVID-19 samples from acute and convalescent phases originated in the United States, Italy and Spain. In each case, the material was cDNA or gDNA derived from T cells, B-cell-depleted T cells, or PBMCs.

Trimming cost V 4 bases and J 3 bases, with 12 bases left between them. The CDR3 has 14 residues. Germline CDR1 is SEHNR and CDR2 is FQNEAQ (reference sequence). Authors' data handling: Cell counts per sample came from amplifying reference gene primers. The data were produced by immunoSEQ multiplex PCR, yet TCRdb's version contains in-frame clones alone and is incomplete. V and J calls and clone size are copied from that table; D and trimming were computed from the DNA. Of around 130,000 clones detected, 70% to 85% appear once; the ten largest clones hold 12%. The clonotype originates from a woman between 55 and 75 years old with acute or convalescent COVID-19. The chain combines TRBV7-9 with TRBJ1-1, with D hard to call. The sample was peripheral blood. For the CDR3, the DNA is TGTGCCAGCAGCTCGGGGATGAGTGACACTGAAGCTTTCTTT. It translates to CASSSGMSDTEAFF.